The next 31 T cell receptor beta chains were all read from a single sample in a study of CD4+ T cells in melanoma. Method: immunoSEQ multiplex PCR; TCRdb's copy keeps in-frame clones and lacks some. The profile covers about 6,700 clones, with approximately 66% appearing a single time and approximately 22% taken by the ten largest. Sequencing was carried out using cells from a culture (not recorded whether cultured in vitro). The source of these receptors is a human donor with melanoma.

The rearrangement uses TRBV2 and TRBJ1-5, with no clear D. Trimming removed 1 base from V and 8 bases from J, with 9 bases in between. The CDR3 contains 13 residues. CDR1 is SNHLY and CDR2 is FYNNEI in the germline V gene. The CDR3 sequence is CASSEGGYEPQHF. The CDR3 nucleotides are TGTGCCAGCAGTGAAGGTGGATACGAGCCCCAGCATTTT.

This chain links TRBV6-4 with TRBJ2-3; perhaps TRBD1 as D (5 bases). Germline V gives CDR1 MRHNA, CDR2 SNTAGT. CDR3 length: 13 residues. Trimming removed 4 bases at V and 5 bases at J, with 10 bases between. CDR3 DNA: TGTGCCAGCAGTGCCCTTAGGGGAGATACGCAGTATTTT. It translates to CASSALRGDTQYF.

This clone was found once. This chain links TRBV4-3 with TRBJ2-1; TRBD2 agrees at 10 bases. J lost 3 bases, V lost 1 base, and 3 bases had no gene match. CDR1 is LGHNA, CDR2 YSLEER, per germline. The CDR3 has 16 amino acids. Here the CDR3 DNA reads TGCGCCAGCAGCCAAGGGACTAGCGGACTCTACAATGAGCAGTTCTTC. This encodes CASSQGTSGLYNEQFF.

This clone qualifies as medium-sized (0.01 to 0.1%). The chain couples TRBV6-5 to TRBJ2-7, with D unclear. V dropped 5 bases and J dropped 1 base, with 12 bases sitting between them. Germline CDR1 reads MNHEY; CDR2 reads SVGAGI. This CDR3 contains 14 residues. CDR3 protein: CASSRDSFSYEQYF. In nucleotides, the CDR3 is TGTGCCAGCAGTCGTGACTCCTTTTCCTACGAGCAGTACTTC.

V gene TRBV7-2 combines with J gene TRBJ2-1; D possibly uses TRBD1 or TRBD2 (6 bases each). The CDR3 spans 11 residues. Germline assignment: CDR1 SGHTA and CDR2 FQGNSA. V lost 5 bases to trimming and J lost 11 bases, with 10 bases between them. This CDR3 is CASSPGAQQFF. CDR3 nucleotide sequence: TGTGCCAGCAGCCCGGGGGCTCAGCAGTTCTTC.

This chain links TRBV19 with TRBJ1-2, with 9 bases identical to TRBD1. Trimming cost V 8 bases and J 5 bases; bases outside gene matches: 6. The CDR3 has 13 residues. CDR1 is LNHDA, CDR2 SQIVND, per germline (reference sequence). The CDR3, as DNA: TGTGCCAGTCCGCCGGGACAGGGTTATGGCTACACCTTC. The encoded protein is CASPPGQGYGYTF.

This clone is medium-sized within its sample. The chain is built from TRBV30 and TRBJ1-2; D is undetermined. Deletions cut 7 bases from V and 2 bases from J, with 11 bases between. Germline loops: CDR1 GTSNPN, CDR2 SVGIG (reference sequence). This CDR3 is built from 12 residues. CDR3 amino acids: CALQDINYGYTF. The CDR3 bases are TGTGCCTTACAAGACATCAACTATGGCTACACCTTC.

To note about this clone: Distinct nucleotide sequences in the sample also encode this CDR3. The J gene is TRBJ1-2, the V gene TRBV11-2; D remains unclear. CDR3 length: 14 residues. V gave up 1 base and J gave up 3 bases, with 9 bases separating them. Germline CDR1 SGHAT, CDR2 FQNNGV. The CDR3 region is CASSLGVGDYGYTF. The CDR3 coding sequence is TGTGCCAGCAGCTTAGGGGTCGGGGACTATGGCTACACCTTC.

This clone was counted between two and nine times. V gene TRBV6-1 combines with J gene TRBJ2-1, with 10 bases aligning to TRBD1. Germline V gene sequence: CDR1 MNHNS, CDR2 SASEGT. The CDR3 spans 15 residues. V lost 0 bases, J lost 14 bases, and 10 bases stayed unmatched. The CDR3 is CASSEAGTGVVEKFF. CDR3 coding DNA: TGTGCCAGCAGTGAAGCCGGGACAGGGGTGGTGGAAAAGTTCTTC.

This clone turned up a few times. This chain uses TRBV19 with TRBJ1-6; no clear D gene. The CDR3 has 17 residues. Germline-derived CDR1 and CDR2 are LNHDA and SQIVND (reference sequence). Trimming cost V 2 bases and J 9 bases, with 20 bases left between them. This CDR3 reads CASSISGARVVPSPLHF. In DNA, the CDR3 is TGTGCCAGTAGTATATCGGGTGCACGTGTCGTCCCTTCACCCCTCCACTTT.

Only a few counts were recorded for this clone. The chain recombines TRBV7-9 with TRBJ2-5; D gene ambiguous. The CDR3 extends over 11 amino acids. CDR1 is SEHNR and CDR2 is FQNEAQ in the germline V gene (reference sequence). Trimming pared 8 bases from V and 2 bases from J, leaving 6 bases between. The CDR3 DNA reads TGTGCCAGCCAGCTTCAAGAGACCCAGTACTTC. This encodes CASQLQETQYF.

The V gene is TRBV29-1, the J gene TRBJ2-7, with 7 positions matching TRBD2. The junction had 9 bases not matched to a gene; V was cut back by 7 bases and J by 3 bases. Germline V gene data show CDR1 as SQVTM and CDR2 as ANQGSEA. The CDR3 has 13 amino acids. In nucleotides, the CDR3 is TGCAGCGCCGGACGGGACTACAGCTACGAGCAGTACTTC. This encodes CSAGRDYSYEQYF.

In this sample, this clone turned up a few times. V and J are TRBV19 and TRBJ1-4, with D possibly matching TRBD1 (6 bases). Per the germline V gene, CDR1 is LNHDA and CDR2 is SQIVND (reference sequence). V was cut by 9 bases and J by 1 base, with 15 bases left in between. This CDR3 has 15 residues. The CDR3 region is CARKGERRTNEKLFF. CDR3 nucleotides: TGTGCCAGAAAGGGGGAGAGAAGAACTAATGAAAAACTGTTTTTT.

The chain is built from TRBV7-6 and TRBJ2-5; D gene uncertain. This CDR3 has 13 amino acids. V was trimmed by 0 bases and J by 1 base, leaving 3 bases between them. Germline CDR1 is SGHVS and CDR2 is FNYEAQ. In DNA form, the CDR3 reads TGTGCCAGCAGCTTAGCAACCCAAGAGACCCAGTACTTC. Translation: CASSLATQETQYF.

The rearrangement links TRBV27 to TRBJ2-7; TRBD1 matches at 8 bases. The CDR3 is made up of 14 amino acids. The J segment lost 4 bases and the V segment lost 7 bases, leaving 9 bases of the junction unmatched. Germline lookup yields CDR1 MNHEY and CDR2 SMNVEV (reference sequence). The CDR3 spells CASTSGTGMYEQYF. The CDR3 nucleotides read TGTGCCAGCACCTCCGGGACAGGCATGTACGAGCAGTACTTC.

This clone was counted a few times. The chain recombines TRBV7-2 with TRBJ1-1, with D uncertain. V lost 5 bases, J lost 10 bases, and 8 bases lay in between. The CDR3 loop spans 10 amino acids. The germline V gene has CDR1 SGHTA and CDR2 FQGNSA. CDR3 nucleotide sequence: TGTGCCAGCAGCCCTCCCGGAGCTTTCTTT. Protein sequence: CASSPPGAFF.

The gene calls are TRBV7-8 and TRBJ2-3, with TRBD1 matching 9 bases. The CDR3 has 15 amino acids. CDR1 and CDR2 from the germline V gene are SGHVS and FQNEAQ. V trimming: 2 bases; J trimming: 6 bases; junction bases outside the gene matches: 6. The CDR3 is CASSLRDRAADTQYF. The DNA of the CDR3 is TGTGCCAGCAGCTTAAGGGACAGGGCGGCGGATACGCAGTATTTT. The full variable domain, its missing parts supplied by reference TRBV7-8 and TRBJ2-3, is GAGVSQSPRYKVAKRGQDVALRCDPISGHVSLFWYQQALGQGPEFLTYFQNEAQLDKSGLPSDRFFAERPEGSVSTLKIQRTQQEDSAVYLCASSLRDRAADTQYFGPGTRLTVL.

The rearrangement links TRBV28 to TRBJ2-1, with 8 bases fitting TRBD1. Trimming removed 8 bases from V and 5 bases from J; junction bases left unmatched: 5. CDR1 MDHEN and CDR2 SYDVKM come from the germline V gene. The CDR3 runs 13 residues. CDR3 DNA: TGTGCCAGCGGCCAGGGGGCCAACAATGAGCAGTTCTTC. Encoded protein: CASGQGANNEQFF.

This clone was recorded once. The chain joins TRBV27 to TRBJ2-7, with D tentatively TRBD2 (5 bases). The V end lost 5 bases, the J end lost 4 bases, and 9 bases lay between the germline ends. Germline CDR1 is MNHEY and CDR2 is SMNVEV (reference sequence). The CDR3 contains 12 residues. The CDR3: CASSPSPYEQYF. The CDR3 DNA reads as TGTGCCAGCAGTCCTAGCCCATACGAGCAGTACTTC.

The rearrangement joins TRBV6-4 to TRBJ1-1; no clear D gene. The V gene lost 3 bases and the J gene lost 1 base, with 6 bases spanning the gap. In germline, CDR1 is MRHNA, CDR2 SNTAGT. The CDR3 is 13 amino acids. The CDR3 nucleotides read TGTGCCAGCAGTGAAATTCCGAACACTGAAGCTTTCTTT. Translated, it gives CASSEIPNTEAFF.

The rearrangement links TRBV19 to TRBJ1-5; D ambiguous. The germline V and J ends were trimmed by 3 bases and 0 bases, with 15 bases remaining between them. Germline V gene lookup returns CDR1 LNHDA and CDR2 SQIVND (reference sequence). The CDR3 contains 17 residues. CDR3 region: CASSMSTNPFSNQPQHF. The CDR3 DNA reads TGTGCCAGTAGTATGTCGACAAACCCCTTTAGCAATCAGCCCCAGCATTTT.

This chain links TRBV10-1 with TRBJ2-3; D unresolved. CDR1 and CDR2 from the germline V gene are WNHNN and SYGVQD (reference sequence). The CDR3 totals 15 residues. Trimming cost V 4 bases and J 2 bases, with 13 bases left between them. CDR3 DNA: TGCGCCAGCAGTGCCGGGTTACAGATCACAGATACGCAGTATTTT. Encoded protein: CASSAGLQITDTQYF.

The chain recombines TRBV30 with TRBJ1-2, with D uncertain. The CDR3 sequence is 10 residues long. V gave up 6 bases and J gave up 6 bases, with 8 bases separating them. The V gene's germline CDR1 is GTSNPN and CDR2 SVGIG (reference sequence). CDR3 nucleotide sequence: TGTGCCTGCCTGGAAAATGGCTACACCTTC. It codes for CACLENGYTF. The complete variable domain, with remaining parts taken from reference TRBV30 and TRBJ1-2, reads SQTIHQWPATLVQPVGSPLSLECTVEGTSNPNLYWYRQAAGRGLQLLFYSVGIGQISSEVPQNLSASRPQDRQFILSSKKLLLSDSGFYLCACLENGYTFGSGTRLTVV.

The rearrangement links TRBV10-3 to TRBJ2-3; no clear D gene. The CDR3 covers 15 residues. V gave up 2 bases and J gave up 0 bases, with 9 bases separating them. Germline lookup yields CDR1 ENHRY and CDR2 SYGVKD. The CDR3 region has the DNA TGTGCCATCAGTGAGCAGTATACTAGCACAGATACGCAGTATTTT. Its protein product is CAISEQYTSTDTQYF.

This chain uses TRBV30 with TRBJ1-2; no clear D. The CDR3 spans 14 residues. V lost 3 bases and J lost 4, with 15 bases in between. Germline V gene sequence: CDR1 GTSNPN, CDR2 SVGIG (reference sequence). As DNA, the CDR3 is TGTGCCTGGAGGCGAAACCCGGACGGCTATGGCTACACCTTC. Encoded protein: CAWRRNPDGYGYTF. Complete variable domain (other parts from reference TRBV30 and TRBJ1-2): SQTIHQWPATLVQPVGSPLSLECTVEGTSNPNLYWYRQAAGRGLQLLFYSVGIGQISSEVPQNLSASRPQDRQFILSSKKLLLSDSGFYLCAWRRNPDGYGYTFGSGTRLTVV.

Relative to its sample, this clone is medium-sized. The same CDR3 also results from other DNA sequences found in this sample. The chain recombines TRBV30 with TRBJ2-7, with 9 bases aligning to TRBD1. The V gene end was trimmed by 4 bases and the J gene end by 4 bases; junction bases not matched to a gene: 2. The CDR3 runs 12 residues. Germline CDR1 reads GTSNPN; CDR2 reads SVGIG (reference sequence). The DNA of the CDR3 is TGTGCCTGGACGGGACAGGGTTACGAGCAGTACTTC. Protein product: CAWTGQGYEQYF.

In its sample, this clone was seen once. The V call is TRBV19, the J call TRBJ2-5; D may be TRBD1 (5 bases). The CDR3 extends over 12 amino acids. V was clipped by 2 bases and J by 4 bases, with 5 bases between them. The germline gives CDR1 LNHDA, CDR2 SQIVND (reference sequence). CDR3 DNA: TGTGCCAGTAGTATACAGGGAGAGACCCAGTACTTC. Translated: CASSIQGETQYF. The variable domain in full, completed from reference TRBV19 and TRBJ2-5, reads DGGITQSPKYLFRKEGQNVTLSCEQNLNHDAMYWYRQDPGQGLRLIYYSQIVNDFQKGDIAEGYSVSREKKESFPLTVTSAQKNPTAFYLCASSIQGETQYFGPGTRLLVL.

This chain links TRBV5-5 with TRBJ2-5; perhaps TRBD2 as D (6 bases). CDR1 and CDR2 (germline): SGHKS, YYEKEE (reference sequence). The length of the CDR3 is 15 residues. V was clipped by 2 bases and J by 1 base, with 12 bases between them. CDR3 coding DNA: TGTGCCAGCAGCTTTTGGGGCGGGGTCCAAGAGACCCAGTACTTC. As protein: CASSFWGGVQETQYF.

In DNA, the CDR3 is TGTGCCTGGGCCTCTGCCTACGAGCAGTACTTC. It is translated as CAWASAYEQYF. The J gene is TRBJ2-7, the V gene TRBV30; D is unclear. The CDR3 is 11 amino acids. Trimming took off 5 bases at V and 2 bases at J, with 7 bases between the two ends. The germline V gene encodes CDR1 GTSNPN and CDR2 SVGIG (reference sequence).

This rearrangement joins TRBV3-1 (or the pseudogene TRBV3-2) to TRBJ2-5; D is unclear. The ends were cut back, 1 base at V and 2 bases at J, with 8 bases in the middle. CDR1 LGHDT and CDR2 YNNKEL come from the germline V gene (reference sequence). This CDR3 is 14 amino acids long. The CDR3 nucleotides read TGTGCCAGCAGCCAAGTTACCCTTCAAGAGACCCAGTACTTC. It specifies CASSQVTLQETQYF.

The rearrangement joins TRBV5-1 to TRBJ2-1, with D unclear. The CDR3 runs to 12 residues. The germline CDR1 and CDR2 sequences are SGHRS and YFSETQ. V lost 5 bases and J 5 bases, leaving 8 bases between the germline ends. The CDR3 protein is CASSLNDNEQFF. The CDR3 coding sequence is TGCGCCAGCAGTCTGAACGACAATGAGCAGTTCTTC.